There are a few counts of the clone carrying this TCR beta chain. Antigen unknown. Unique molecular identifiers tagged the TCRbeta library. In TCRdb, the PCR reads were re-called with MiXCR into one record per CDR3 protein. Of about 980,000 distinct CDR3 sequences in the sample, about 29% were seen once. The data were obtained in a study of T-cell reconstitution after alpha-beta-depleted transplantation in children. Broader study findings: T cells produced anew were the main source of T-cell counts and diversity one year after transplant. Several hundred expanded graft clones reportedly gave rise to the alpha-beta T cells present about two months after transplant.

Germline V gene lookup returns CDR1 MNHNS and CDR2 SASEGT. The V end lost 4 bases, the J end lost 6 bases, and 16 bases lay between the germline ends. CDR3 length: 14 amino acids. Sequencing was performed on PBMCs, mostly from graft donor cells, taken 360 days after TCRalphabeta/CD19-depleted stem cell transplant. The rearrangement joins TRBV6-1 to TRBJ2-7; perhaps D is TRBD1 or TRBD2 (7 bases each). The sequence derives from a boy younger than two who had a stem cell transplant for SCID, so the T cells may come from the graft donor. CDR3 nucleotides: TGTGCCAGCAGTGCACGGCAGGGGGGGCGCGAGCAGTACTTC. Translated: CASSARQGGREQYF.